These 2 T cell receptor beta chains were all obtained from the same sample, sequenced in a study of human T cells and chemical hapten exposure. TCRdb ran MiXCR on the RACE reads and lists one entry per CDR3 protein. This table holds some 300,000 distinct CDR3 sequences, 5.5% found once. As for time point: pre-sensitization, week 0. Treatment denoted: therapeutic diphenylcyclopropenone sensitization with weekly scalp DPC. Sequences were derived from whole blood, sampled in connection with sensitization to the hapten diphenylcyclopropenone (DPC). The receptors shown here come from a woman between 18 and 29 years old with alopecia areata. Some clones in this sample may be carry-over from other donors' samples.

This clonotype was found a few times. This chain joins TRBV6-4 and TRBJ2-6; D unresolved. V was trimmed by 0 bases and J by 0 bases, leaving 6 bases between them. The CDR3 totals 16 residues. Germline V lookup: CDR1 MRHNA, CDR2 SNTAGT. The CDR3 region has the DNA TGTGCCAGCAGTGACTCTGGCTTCTCTGGGGCCAACGTCCTGACTTTC. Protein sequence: CASSDSGFSGANVLTF.

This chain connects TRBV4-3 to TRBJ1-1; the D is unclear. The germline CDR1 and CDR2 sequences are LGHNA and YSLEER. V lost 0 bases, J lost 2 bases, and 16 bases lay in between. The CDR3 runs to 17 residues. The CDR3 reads CASSQDRSAAGNTEAFF. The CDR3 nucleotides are TGCGCCAGCAGCCAAGATCGATCAGCCGCGGGTAACACTGAAGCTTTCTTT.